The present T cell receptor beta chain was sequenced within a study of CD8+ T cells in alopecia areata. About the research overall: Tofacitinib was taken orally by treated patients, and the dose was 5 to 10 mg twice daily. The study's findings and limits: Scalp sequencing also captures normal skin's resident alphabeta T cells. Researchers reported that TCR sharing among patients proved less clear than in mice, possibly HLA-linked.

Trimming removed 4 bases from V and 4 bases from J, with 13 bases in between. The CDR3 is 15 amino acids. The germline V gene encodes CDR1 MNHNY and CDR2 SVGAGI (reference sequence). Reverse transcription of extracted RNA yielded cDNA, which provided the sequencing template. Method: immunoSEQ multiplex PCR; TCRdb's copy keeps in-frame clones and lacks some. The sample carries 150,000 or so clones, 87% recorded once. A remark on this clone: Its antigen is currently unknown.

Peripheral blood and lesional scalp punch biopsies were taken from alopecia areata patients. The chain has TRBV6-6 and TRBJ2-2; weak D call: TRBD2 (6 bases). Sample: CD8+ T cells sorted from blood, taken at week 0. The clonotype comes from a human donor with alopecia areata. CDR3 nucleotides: TGTGCCAGCAGTTCGACTAGGAGGAGCACCGGGGAGCTGTTTTTT. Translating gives CASSSTRRSTGELFF.